Described below is a single T cell receptor beta chain sequence and its context. This sample was included in a study of blood T cell repertoires in COVID-19. In terms of age and location, participants ranged from about 18 to 95 years and lived in 24 US areas. V was pared by 1 base and J by 0 bases, with 9 bases between. Germline values: CDR1 SEHNR, CDR2 FQNEAQ (reference sequence). The CDR3 extends over 16 amino acids. How the authors handled the data: Estimated nucleated cell counts came from reference gene primer amplification. Assay used: immunoSEQ multiplex PCR; TCRdb lists only in-frame clones, some missing. Clone size and the V and J calls come from that table; the DNA yielded D and trimming. The sample yields roughly 250,000 clones, about 89% seen once.

This chain joins TRBV7-9 and TRBJ1-4, with D unclear. This TCR was recovered from a woman aged 18-29 years who had recovered from COVID-19. Sequenced sample: PBMCs or T cells enriched from blood (not recorded which). The CDR3 nucleotides read TGTGCCAGCAGCTTAGACCGGAGTGCAACTAATGAAAAACTGTTTTTT. This encodes CASSLDRSATNEKLFF. Combining the CDR3 with reference TRBV7-9 and TRBJ1-4 gives the whole variable domain DTGVSQNPRHKITKRGQNVTFRCDPISEHNRLYWYRQTLGQGPEFLTYFQNEAQLEKSRLLSDRFSAERPKGSFSTLEIQRTEQGDSAMYLCASSLDRSATNEKLFFGSGTQLSVL.